This entry concerns a single TCR beta chain. The CDR3 end is not reached by the read, which stops 3 residues before it; the germline J gene fills it in. The assay was immunoSEQ multiplex PCR, and TCRdb's table has in-frame clones only and misses some. Found here are about 29,000 clones; the top ten clones hold around 2.8%. The data belong to a study of T cells in women clearing cervical HPV infection. Study-level information: HLA type stays a possible confounder, typing being limited.

The CDR3 covers 15 residues. The J segment lost 2 bases and the V segment lost 3 bases, leaving 3 bases of the junction unmatched. The germline CDR1 and CDR2 sequences are MRHNA and SNTAGT. This rearrangement joins TRBV6-4 to TRBJ2-1; TRBD2 matches at 8 bases. The clonotype comes from a woman between 18 and 70 years old with a cervical HPV16 infection that either progressed to CIN3+ or cleared (not recorded which). What was sequenced was blood buffy coat. The CDR3 bases that were read are TGTGCCAGCAGTGAAGGGACTAGTCCCTACAATGAG. Translated, it gives CASSEGTSPYNE. The full CDR3 is CASSEGTSPYNEQFF.